This TCR beta chain was identified during a study of T cell changes during pregnancy in multiple sclerosis. Germline V gives CDR1 KGHSH, CDR2 LQKENI. The CDR3 runs 14 residues. Trimming removed 3 bases at V and 0 bases at J, with 3 bases between. The data were produced by immunoSEQ multiplex PCR, yet TCRdb's version contains in-frame clones alone and is incomplete. Here the sample spans tens of thousands of clones, just over 90% being singletons. The chain has TRBV18 and TRBJ2-6; D gene ambiguous. Sequencing was performed on peripheral blood, taken in the second trimester of pregnancy. This clonotype was sampled from a female donor in good health, enrolled as a control in a pregnancy study. This chain's CDR3 is CASSPNSGANVLTF. The CDR3, as DNA: TGTGCCAGCTCACCCAACTCTGGGGCCAACGTCCTGACTTTC.